This passage covers 16 T cell receptor beta chains from one sample sequenced in a study of tissue T cells after allogeneic stem cell transplantation. Repertoires were generated with immunoSEQ multiplex PCR, while TCRdb's copy carries only in-frame clones and drops some. The table records about 22,000 clones, roughly two thirds of them present only once. Sequencing input: spleen. These receptors came from a female BALB/c mouse in good health. The mouse strain carries the MHC haplotype H2-d.

For this clone: Gene names denote mouse genes. The CDR3 bases that were read are TGTGCCTGGAACCGGGACAGGGGGCAGGAGAGGTCCAACGAAAGATTATTT. This codes for CAWNRDRGQERSNERLF. The entire CDR3 reads CAWNRDRGQERSNERLFF. This rearrangement joins TRBV31 to TRBJ1-4; 12 bases line up with TRBD1. The CDR3 end is not reached by the read, which stops 1 residue before it; the germline J gene fills it in. V dropped 4 bases and J dropped 2; count of bases not matched to a gene: 11. The CDR3 contains 18 residues. The germline V gene encodes CDR1 GKSSPN and CDR2 SITVG.

With respect to this clone: The gene names here belong to mouse. The observed sequence ends 1 residue before the CDR3 terminus, with the missing tail filled in from the germline J gene. The chain is built from TRBV20 and TRBJ2-3, with 8 bases matching TRBD1. The CDR3 has 13 residues. After removal of 6 bases from V and 2 bases from J, the junction contained 4 bases not matched to a gene. Germline V gene data show CDR1 as GFQATS and CDR2 as STVNSAI. The CDR3 bases that were read are TGTGGTGCCCGGACAGGGAATGCAGAAACGCTGTAT. Encoded protein: CGARTGNAETLY. The entire CDR3 protein is CGARTGNAETLYF.

As for this clone: Mouse names are used for the genes. The read ends 1 residue early relative to the CDR3; the germline J gene fills the gap. The chain combines TRBV29 with TRBJ1-4; a weak D match, TRBD1 (6 bases). CDR3 length: 14 amino acids. The germline gives CDR1 MSHET, CDR2 SYDVDS. Trimming stripped 6 bases from V and 0 bases from J, with 8 bases between. CDR3 sequence: CASRGTISNERLFF. The CDR3 bases that were read are TGTGCTAGCAGGGGGACAATTTCCAACGAAAGATTATTT.

About this clone: Gene names refer to mouse genes. Read data end 1 residue before the CDR3 end; the end is taken from the germline J gene. This chain links TRBV13-1 with TRBJ2-4; maybe TRBD1 (5 bases). Germline CDR1 is NSHNY and CDR2 is SYGAGN. V dropped 2 bases and J dropped 1 base, with 5 bases sitting between them. The CDR3 sequence is 13 residues long. The CDR3 bases that were read are TGTGCCAGCAGTGAAGGGGGTCAAAACACCTTGTAC. Its protein is CASSEGGQNTLY. The CDR3 reads in full as CASSEGGQNTLYF.

Remarks on this clone: Gene names and germline match the mouse. The read halts 1 residue ahead of the CDR3 end, with the missing end drawn from the germline J gene. V gene TRBV2 combines with J gene TRBJ2-7; D gene unclear. The germline CDR1 and CDR2 sequences are LGHNA and YSYQKL. The CDR3 sequence is 14 residues long. The ends were cut back, 2 bases at V and 0 bases at J, with 8 bases in the middle. CDR3 DNA (partial): TGTGCCAGCAGCCAAAACAGTTACTCCTATGAACAGTAC. Amino acids: CASSQNSYSYEQY. The entire CDR3 protein reads CASSQNSYSYEQYF.

Notes on this clone: Gene names and germline refer to mouse. The missing CDR3 end, 1 residue past where the read stops, is filled in from the germline J gene. The rearrangement uses TRBV19 and TRBJ1-5, with D hard to call. The length of the CDR3 is 13 residues. Trimming stripped 0 bases from V and 0 bases from J, with 1 base between. CDR1 is FNHDT, CDR2 SITEND, per germline (reference sequence). The sequenced CDR3 bases are TGTGCCAGCAGTATAGATAACAACCAGGCTCCGCTT. The encoded protein is CASSIDNNQAPL. The entire CDR3 protein reads CASSIDNNQAPLF.

A word on this clone: Mouse gene names apply. Read data end 1 residue before the CDR3 end; the end is taken from the germline J gene. The chain recombines TRBV1 with TRBJ2-1; 11 positions match TRBD1. CDR3 size: 15 residues. Germline V lookup: CDR1 NSQYPW, CDR2 LRSPGD (reference sequence). V lost 3 bases and J lost 5; bases outside the gene matches: 3. Incomplete CDR3 DNA: TGCACCTGCAGTGCCTGGACAGGGGGCCATGCTGAGCAGTTC. Translating gives CTCSAWTGGHAEQF. The full-length CDR3 reads as CTCSAWTGGHAEQFF.

In the case of this clone: Mouse germline and gene names are used. Coverage ceases 1 residue before the CDR3 finishes, and the germline J gene fills in the end. The chain employs TRBV13-3 and TRBJ1-1; D is undetermined. The V end was cut by 2 bases, the J end by 1 base, with 6 bases between. The CDR3 length is 13 residues. Germline V gene lookup returns CDR1 NNHDY and CDR2 SYVADS. The CDR3 loop is CASSEFQNTEVFF. CDR3 DNA (partial): TGTGCCAGCAGTGAGTTTCAAAACACAGAAGTCTTC.

This clone was found a few times. The listed genes are named as in mouse. The sequence runs out 1 residue before the end of the CDR3; the remainder is reconstructed from the germline J gene. The chain employs TRBV17 and TRBJ1-4; the match to TRBD1 covers 7 bases. V lost 3 bases to trimming and J lost 5 bases; unmatched junction nucleotides: 3. CDR3 size: 14 residues. Germline values: CDR1 MNHDT, CDR2 YYDKIL. The part of the CDR3 DNA that was read is TGTGCTAGCAGTAGGGGACAGAAAAACGAAAGATTATTT. Its protein product is CASSRGQKNERLF. The full-length CDR3 reads as CASSRGQKNERLFF.

Turning to this clone: Gene names and germline match the mouse. The read halts 1 residue ahead of the CDR3 end, with the missing end drawn from the germline J gene. The chain couples TRBV2 to TRBJ2-2; D possibly corresponds to TRBD1 (5 bases). This CDR3 has 15 amino acids. Trimming pared 3 bases from V and 1 base from J, leaving 9 bases between. From germline, CDR1 is LGHNA and CDR2 YSYQKL. The CDR3 DNA, read in part, is TGTGCCAGCAGCCAGGTGACAGAAAACACCGGGCAGCTCTAC. Amino acid sequence: CASSQVTENTGQLY. The complete CDR3 sequence is CASSQVTENTGQLYF.

Concerning this clone itself: Gene names are the mouse ones. The read is 1 residue too short to cover the CDR3 end, so that end is filled in from the germline J gene. J is TRBJ2-3 and V is TRBV14; D unclear. Germline V gene lookup returns CDR1 SGHDT and CDR2 FRDEAV. V lost 0 bases and J 0 bases, leaving 8 bases between the germline ends. The CDR3 has 15 residues. CDR3 DNA (partial): TGTGCCAGCAGTTTCTACGGGCTTAGTGCAGAAACGCTGTAT. Translating it yields CASSFYGLSAETLY. The CDR3 in its entirety is CASSFYGLSAETLYF.

A remark on this clone: The germline and genes are mouse ones. With the read ending 1 residue before the CDR3 end, the germline J gene is used to fill in that end. The J gene is TRBJ2-7, the V gene TRBV13-1; 9 nucleotides match TRBD1. The CDR3 totals 13 residues. Unmatched junction bases numbered 3, after V lost 2 bases and J lost 6 bases. In germline, CDR1 is NSHNY, CDR2 SYGAGN. The sequenced part of the CDR3 DNA is TGTGCCAGCAGTGACCGGGACAGGGTTGAACAGTAC. It translates to CASSDRDRVEQY. The CDR3, in full, reads CASSDRDRVEQYF.

Notes on this clone: Mouse germline and gene names are used. The missing CDR3 end, 1 residue past where the read stops, is filled in from the germline J gene. The chain is built from TRBV1 and TRBJ1-6, with D possibly being TRBD1 (5 bases). TRBJ1-6 belongs to the ORF category, with a function that is uncertain. With 0 bases removed from V and 8 bases from J, the gap between germline ends came to 5 bases. CDR3 length equals 13 residues. Per the germline V gene, CDR1 is NSQYPW and CDR2 is LRSPGD (reference sequence). CDR3 bases read: TGCACCTGCAGTGCAGAGGGGGATTCGCCCCTCTAC. Translation: CTCSAEGDSPLY. The full CDR3 protein is CTCSAEGDSPLYF.

This clone was observed a single time. Gene names and germline match the mouse. Read data end 1 residue before the CDR3 end; the end is taken from the germline J gene. The chain joins TRBV19 to TRBJ2-7; no clear D. Trimming pared 5 bases from V and 0 bases from J, leaving 12 bases between. This CDR3 has 14 residues. Germline V gene data show CDR1 as FNHDT and CDR2 as SITEND (reference sequence). The CDR3 is CASRSLSRSYEQYF. The sequenced part of the CDR3 DNA is TGTGCCAGCAGATCCCTCTCACGCTCCTATGAACAGTAC. The whole variable domain, filled in from reference TRBV19 and TRBJ2-7, reads GGIITQTPKFLIGQEGQKLTLKCQQNFNHDTMYWYRQDSGKGLRLIYYSITENDLQKGDLSEGYDASREKKSSFSLTVTSAQKNEMAVFLCASRSLSRSYEQYFGPGTRLTVL.

This clone was observed a handful of times. Gene names and germline match the mouse. From the germline J gene comes the end of the CDR3, since the read stops 1 residue before it. The chain recombines TRBV13-2 with TRBJ1-4, with D possibly matching TRBD1 (6 bases). CDR3 size: 16 residues. CDR1 is NNHNN and CDR2 is SYGAGS in the germline V gene (reference sequence). Trimming left V 1 base short and J 0 bases short, with 10 bases between. The CDR3 DNA, read in part, is TGTGCCAGCGGTGATCCGGGACAAATTTCCAACGAAAGATTATTT. It is translated as CASGDPGQISNERLF. The whole CDR3 reads CASGDPGQISNERLFF.

As concerns this clone: Germline and genes: mouse. Read coverage stops 1 residue before the CDR3 terminus; the germline J gene supplies the remainder. The V gene is TRBV4, the J gene TRBJ2-4, with 10 bases identical to TRBD2. Losses at the gene ends were 4 bases for V and 3 bases for J; bases not matched to a gene: 4. The CDR3 consists of 15 residues. The germline CDR1 and CDR2 sequences are LGHDT and YNNKQL (reference sequence). Partial CDR3 DNA: TGTGCCAGCAGCTCACTGGGGGGGAGCCAAAACACCTTGTAC. This codes for CASSSLGGSQNTLY. The complete CDR3 reads CASSSLGGSQNTLYF.